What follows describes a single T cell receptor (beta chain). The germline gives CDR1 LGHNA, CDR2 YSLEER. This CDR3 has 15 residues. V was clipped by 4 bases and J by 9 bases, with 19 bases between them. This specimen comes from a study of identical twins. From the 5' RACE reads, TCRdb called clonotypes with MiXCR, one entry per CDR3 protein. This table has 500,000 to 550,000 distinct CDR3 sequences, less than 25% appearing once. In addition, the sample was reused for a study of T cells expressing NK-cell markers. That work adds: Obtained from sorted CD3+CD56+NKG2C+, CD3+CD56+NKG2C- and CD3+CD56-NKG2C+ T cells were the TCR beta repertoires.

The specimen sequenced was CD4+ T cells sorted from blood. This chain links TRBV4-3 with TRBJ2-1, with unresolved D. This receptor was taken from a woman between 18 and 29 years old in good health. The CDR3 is CASSLTLGARIEQFF. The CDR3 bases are TGCGCCAGCAGCCTCACATTAGGAGCGCGGATTGAGCAGTTCTTC.